One sample yielded the 26 T cell receptor beta chains listed below, sequenced in a study of blood T cell repertoires in COVID-19. The data were produced by immunoSEQ multiplex PCR, yet TCRdb's version contains in-frame clones alone and is incomplete. This table has some 300,000 clones, roughly 89% appearing once. Source material: peripheral blood. The receptor set was obtained from a woman aged 40 to 50 with COVID-19, enrolled during active disease.

The chain links TRBV18 to TRBJ1-1, with 8 bases lining up with TRBD1. The CDR3 totals 17 residues. Germline V gives CDR1 KGHSH, CDR2 LQKENI. Trimming removed 0 bases from V and 5 bases from J; junction bases left unmatched: 11. CDR3 sequence: CASSPPLAGGESTEAFF. The DNA of the CDR3 is TGTGCCAGCTCACCACCGCTAGCAGGGGGCGAGAGTACTGAAGCTTTCTTT.

The CDR3 DNA reads as TGTGCCAGCAGACAGGGAGGCAATCAGCCCCAGCATTTT. Residues: CASRQGGNQPQHF. The genes are TRBV6-6 and TRBJ1-5; D possibly corresponds to TRBD1 (6 bases). The CDR3 loop spans 13 amino acids. Germline V CDR1 and CDR2: MNHNY, SVGAGI (reference sequence). Trimming cost V 6 bases and J 2 bases, with 8 bases left between them.

This chain connects TRBV7-2 to TRBJ2-1; D may be TRBD2 (5 bases). V was cut by 2 bases and J by 4 bases, with 6 bases left in between. Germline CDR1 reads SGHTA; CDR2 reads FQGNSA. This CDR3 has 13 residues. CDR3 in DNA: TGTGCCAGCAGCTTATGGACTTACAATGAGCAGTTCTTC. Protein product: CASSLWTYNEQFF.

This clone showed up just a few times. This chain connects TRBV3-1 (or the pseudogene TRBV3-2) to TRBJ1-3; D gene ambiguous. The CDR3 consists of 16 residues. From germline, CDR1 is LGHDT and CDR2 YNNKEL (reference sequence). V was cut by 4 bases and J by 3 bases, with 16 bases left in between. The CDR3 DNA follows: TGTGCCAGCAGCCTAGAAGGAGGTAGGGTTGGAAACACCATATATTTT. This translates into CASSLEGGRVGNTIYF.

The rearrangement links TRBV7-2 to TRBJ1-5, with a tentative D call TRBD1 (6 bases). V was cut by 1 base and J by 1 base, with 11 bases left in between. Germline CDR1 is SGHTA and CDR2 is FQGNSA. This CDR3 has 16 amino acids. This CDR3 is CASSLGWTASNQPQHF. The CDR3 nucleotides read TGTGCCAGCAGCTTAGGTTGGACAGCCAGCAATCAGCCCCAGCATTTT.

The CDR3 reads CSASGTANYGYTF. The CDR3 DNA follows: TGCAGCGCTTCCGGGACAGCTAACTATGGCTACACCTTC. The V gene is TRBV29-1, the J gene TRBJ1-2; 7 positions agree with TRBD1. CDR3 length: 13 residues. Germline V gene sequence: CDR1 SQVTM, CDR2 ANQGSEA. V dropped 7 bases and J dropped 0; count of bases not matched to a gene: 5.

The gene calls are TRBV4-1 and TRBJ1-1; TRBD1 aligns across 8 bases. V shed 4 bases, J shed 11 bases, and the junction held 18 bases outside the gene matches. Germline values: CDR1 MGHRA, CDR2 YSYEKL. There are 16 residues in the CDR3. The CDR3 sequence: CASSRQAPQGAGDAFF. CDR3 nucleotide sequence: TGCGCCAGCAGCCGCCAAGCCCCCCAGGGGGCTGGAGATGCTTTCTTT.

The chain recombines TRBV5-1 with TRBJ1-6, with 8 bases aligning to TRBD1. The CDR3 length is 17 residues. CDR1 and CDR2 (germline): SGHRS, YFSETQ. J was trimmed by 4 bases and V by 1 base; bases with no gene match: 7. The CDR3 here is CASSLWEQGVYNSPLHF. As DNA, the CDR3 is TGCGCCAGCAGCTTGTGGGAACAGGGGGTTTATAATTCACCCCTCCACTTT.

To note about this clone: An end of the junction does not agree with germline; a read error may underlie this. This chain joins TRBV7-7 and TRBJ2-5; 12 nucleotides line up with TRBD2. This CDR3 is 15 amino acids long. Germline V CDR1 and CDR2: SSHAT, FNYEAQ (reference sequence). The CDR3 DNA reads as TGTGCTAGCAGCGCTAGCGGGGGGGCCGGGGAGACCCAGTACTTC. It specifies CASSASGGAGETQYF.

The genes are TRBV9 and TRBJ2-2, with D possibly TRBD2 on 6 matching bases. This CDR3 has 19 residues. The V end was cut by 4 bases, the J end by 4 bases, with 26 bases between. The germline CDR1 and CDR2 sequences are SGDLS and YYNGEE. The CDR3 bases are TGTGCCAGCAGCTCCCCCCTTATTGGCGGGGCGTCGCGCACCGGGGAGCTGTTTTTT. This translates into CASSSPLIGGASRTGELFF.

CDR3 region: CASSRGGTGAEKLFF. CDR3 DNA sequence: TGTGCCAGCAGCCGAGGGGGGACAGGGGCAGAAAAACTGTTTTTT. V gene TRBV7-8 combines with J gene TRBJ1-4, with 10 bases that match TRBD1. Germline V CDR1 and CDR2: SGHVS, FQNEAQ. The CDR3 has 15 amino acids. The V and J ends lost 5 bases and 8 bases, in that order; junction bases with no gene match: 8.

This sequence joins TRBV5-4 and TRBJ2-2, with D tentatively TRBD1 (6 bases). CDR1 and CDR2 (germline): SGHNT, YYREEE (reference sequence). CDR3 length: 15 residues. The V end was cut by 4 bases, the J end by 0 bases, with 10 bases between. The DNA for the CDR3 is TGTGCCAGCAGCGGGGGACAACCGAACACCGGGGAGCTGTTTTTT. Protein sequence: CASSGGQPNTGELFF.

V usage is TRBV7-9 and J usage is TRBJ2-2, with TRBD1 matching over 9 bases. The junction had 1 base not matched to a gene; V was cut back by 8 bases and J by 6 bases. Germline loops: CDR1 SEHNR, CDR2 FQNEAQ (reference sequence). This CDR3 has 12 amino acids. In DNA form, the CDR3 reads TGTGCCAGCCGACAGGGGGCCGGGGAGCTGTTTTTT. Translating it yields CASRQGAGELFF.

The chain recombines TRBV7-2 with TRBJ2-5, with D tentatively TRBD1 (6 bases). This CDR3 comprises 16 residues. Trimming removed 6 bases at V and 4 bases at J, with 21 bases between. CDR1 is SGHTA and CDR2 is FQGNSA in the germline V gene. CDR3 in amino acids: CASSLLPAGVRETQYF. The CDR3, as DNA: TGTGCCAGCAGTCTGCTCCCGGCAGGGGTGAGAGAGACCCAGTACTTC.

This clone has only a few counts. V gene TRBV4-2 combines with J gene TRBJ1-1, with D unresolved. CDR1 and CDR2 (germline): LGHNA, YNFKEQ. The CDR3 covers 14 residues. The V end lost 6 bases, the J end lost 4 bases, and 15 bases lay between the germline ends. CDR3 bases: TGTGCCAGCAGACCGGCCTCCGAGGGCACTGAAGCTTTCTTT. The encoded protein is CASRPASEGTEAFF.

The rearrangement joins TRBV27 to TRBJ2-5; D gene uncertain. Trimming took 2 bases from V and 1 from J, leaving 14 bases between them. The CDR3 loop spans 16 amino acids. Germline V CDR1 and CDR2: MNHEY, SMNVEV (reference sequence). DNA of the CDR3: TGTGCCAGCAGTTTAAACGGATCGTACAGCCAAGAGACCCAGTACTTC. Translating gives CASSLNGSYSQETQYF.

In its sample, this clone was seen a few times. The rearrangement joins TRBV9 to TRBJ2-1; D uncertain. V dropped 0 bases and J dropped 5 bases, with 9 bases sitting between them. The V gene's germline CDR1 is SGDLS and CDR2 YYNGEE. CDR3 length: 14 residues. The CDR3 bases are TGTGCCAGCAGCGTAGATATCGTAAACAATGAGCAGTTCTTC. This sequence encodes CASSVDIVNNEQFF.

For the CDR3, the DNA is TGTGCCAGCAGTTTCCCCACAGGGGGGAGTGAAAAACTGTTTTTT. It encodes CASSFPTGGSEKLFF. The chain couples TRBV7-2 to TRBJ1-4; TRBD1 matches 8 bases. The CDR3 contains 15 residues. Germline loops: CDR1 SGHTA, CDR2 FQGNSA. Unmatched junction bases numbered 10, after V lost 6 bases and J lost 7 bases.

The chain recombines TRBV12-5 with TRBJ1-6; no definite D call. The CDR3 has 13 residues. In germline, CDR1 is LGHNT, CDR2 FRNRAP. The ends were cut back, 1 base at V and 9 bases at J, with 7 bases in the middle. The CDR3 DNA is TGTGCTAGTGGTTTGGGGGGAGGTTCACCCCTCCACTTT. Protein product: CASGLGGGSPLHF.

This chain connects TRBV6-1 to TRBJ2-1; TRBD2 might be the D (6 bases). Trimming took 3 bases from V and 10 from J, leaving 10 bases between them. Per germline, CDR1 MNHNS and CDR2 SASEGT. The CDR3 covers 12 residues. DNA for the CDR3: TGTGCCAGCAGTGATTCAGGGAGGGAGCAGTTCTTC. The encoded protein is CASSDSGREQFF.

The chain combines TRBV6-2 or TRBV6-3 with TRBJ2-7; unclear D gene. Germline values: CDR1 MNHEY, CDR2 SVGEGT. The CDR3 length is 15 residues. V was trimmed by 0 bases and J by 3 bases, leaving 12 bases between them. The CDR3 is CASSYSTTSFYEQYF. The DNA for the CDR3 is TGTGCCAGCAGTTACTCGACGACTTCCTTCTACGAGCAGTACTTC.

V gene TRBV9 combines with J gene TRBJ2-1, with 7 bases aligning to TRBD2. V lost 0 bases and J lost 11; bases outside the gene matches: 17. The length of the CDR3 is 17 residues. Germline V lookup: CDR1 SGDLS, CDR2 YYNGEE. The CDR3: CASSVGPVGAGESKQFF. The CDR3 DNA is TGTGCCAGCAGCGTAGGGCCCGTCGGGGCGGGAGAATCCAAGCAGTTCTTC.

The J gene is TRBJ1-5, the V gene TRBV28; D uncertain. Germline-derived CDR1 and CDR2 are MDHEN and SYDVKM. This CDR3 is 16 amino acids long. Trimming took off 1 base at V and 0 bases at J, with 10 bases between the two ends. The CDR3 here is CASSLSMADSNQPQHF. As DNA, the CDR3 is TGTGCCAGCAGTTTATCTATGGCGGATAGCAATCAGCCCCAGCATTTT.

V usage is TRBV7-8 and J usage is TRBJ1-5, with 9 bases fitting TRBD1. The CDR3 is 17 residues long. Per germline, CDR1 SGHVS and CDR2 FQNEAQ. Unmatched junction bases numbered 6, after V lost 3 bases and J lost 0 bases. The CDR3 DNA is TGTGCCAGCAGCTTCGCACAGGGGGCTGGTAGCAATCAGCCCCAGCATTTT. It is translated as CASSFAQGAGSNQPQHF.

The rearrangement joins TRBV18 to TRBJ1-1, with unresolved D. The germline CDR1 and CDR2 sequences are KGHSH and LQKENI. The ends were cut back, 6 bases at V and 1 base at J, with 6 bases in the middle. The CDR3 runs to 12 residues. The CDR3 spells CASSPGNTEAFF. In DNA, the CDR3 is TGTGCCAGCTCGCCCGGGAACACTGAAGCTTTCTTT.

The genes are TRBV18 and TRBJ1-1, with D uncertain. Trimming removed 1 base at V and 5 bases at J, with 17 bases between. Germline CDR1 KGHSH, CDR2 LQKENI. The CDR3 has 16 residues. For the CDR3, the DNA is TGTGCCAGCTCACCACTTAACGACCCGGGAGGTACTGAAGCTTTCTTT. It codes for CASSPLNDPGGTEAFF.